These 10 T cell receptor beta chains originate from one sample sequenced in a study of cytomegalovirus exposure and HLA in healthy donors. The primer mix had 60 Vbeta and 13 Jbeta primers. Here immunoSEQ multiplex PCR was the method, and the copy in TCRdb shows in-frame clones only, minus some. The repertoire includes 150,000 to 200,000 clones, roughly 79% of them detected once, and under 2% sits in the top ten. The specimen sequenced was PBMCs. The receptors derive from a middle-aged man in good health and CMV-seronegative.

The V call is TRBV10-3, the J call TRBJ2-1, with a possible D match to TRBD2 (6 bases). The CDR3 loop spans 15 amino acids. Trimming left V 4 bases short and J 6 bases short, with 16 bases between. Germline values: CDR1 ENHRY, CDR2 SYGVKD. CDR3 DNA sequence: TGTGCCATCAGTGGGGGGGTACCTCCTCGCAATGAGCAGTTCTTC. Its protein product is CAISGGVPPRNEQFF.

CDR3 DNA sequence: TGTGCCAGCAGCCTCCCGACAGGGGGTGAAGCTTTCTTT. This encodes CASSLPTGGEAFF. The chain links TRBV13 to TRBJ1-1; 9 positions match TRBD1. The germline gives CDR1 PRHDT, CDR2 FYEKMQ (reference sequence). This CDR3 contains 13 residues. With V trimmed by 5 bases and J by 7 bases, 5 bases remained unmatched.

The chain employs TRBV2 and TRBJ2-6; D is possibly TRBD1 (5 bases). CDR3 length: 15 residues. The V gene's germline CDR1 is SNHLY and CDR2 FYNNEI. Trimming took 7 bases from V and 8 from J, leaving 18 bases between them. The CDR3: CASKSSQGATNVLTF. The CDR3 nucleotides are TGTGCCAGCAAATCGTCCCAGGGTGCGACCAACGTCCTGACTTTC.

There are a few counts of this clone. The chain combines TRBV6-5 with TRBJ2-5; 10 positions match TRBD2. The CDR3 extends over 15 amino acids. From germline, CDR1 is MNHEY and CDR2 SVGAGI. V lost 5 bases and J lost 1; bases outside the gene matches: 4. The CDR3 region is CASSNSGRPQETQYF. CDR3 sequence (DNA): TGTGCCAGCAGTAATAGCGGGAGGCCCCAAGAGACCCAGTACTTC.

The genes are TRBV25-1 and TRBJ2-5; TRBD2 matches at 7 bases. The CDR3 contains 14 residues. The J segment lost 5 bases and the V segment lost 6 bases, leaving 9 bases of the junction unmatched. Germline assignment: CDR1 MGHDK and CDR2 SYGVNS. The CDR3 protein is CASRTSREGETQYF. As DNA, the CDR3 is TGTGCCAGCAGGACCTCCAGGGAGGGGGAGACCCAGTACTTC.

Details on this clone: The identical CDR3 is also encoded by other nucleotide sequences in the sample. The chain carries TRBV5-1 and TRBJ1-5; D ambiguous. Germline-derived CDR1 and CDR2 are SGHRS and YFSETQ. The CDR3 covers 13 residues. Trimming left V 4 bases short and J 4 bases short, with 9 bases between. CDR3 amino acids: CASSLDTNQPQHF. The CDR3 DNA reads TGCGCCAGCAGCCTTGACACAAATCAGCCCCAGCATTTT.

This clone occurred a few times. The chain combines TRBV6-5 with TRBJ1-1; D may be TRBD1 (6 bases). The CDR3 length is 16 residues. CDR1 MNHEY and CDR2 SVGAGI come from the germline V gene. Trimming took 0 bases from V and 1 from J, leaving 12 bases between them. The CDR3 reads CASSYSLTGRNTEAFF. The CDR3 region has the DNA TGTGCCAGCAGTTACTCGTTAACAGGGAGGAACACTGAAGCTTTCTTT.

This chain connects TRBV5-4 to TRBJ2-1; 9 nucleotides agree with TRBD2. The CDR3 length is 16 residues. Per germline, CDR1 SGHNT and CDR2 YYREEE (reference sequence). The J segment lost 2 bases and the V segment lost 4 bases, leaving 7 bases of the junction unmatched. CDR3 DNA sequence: TGTGCCAGCAGCGCCCCGTCTAGCGGGGCCTACAATGAGCAGTTCTTC. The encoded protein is CASSAPSSGAYNEQFF.

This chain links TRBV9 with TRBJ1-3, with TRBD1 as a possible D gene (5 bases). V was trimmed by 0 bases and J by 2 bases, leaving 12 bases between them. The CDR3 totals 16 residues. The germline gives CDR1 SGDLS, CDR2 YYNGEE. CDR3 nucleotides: TGTGCCAGCAGCGTAGGTCGGGGGAAAACTGGAAACACCATATATTTT. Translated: CASSVGRGKTGNTIYF.

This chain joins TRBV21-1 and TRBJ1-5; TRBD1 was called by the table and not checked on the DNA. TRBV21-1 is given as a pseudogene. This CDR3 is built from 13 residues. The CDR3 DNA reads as TGTGCCGGCCCCACCAGGGCTGAACAGCCCCAGCATTTT. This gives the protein CAGPTRAEQPQHF.